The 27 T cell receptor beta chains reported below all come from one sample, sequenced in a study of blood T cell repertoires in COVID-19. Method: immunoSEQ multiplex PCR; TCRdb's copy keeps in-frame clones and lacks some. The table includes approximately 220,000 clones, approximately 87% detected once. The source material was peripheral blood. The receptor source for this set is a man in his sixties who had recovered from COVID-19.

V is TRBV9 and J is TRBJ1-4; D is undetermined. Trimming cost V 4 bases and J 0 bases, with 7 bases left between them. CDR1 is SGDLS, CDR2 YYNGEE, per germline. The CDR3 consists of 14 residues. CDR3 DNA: TGTGCCAGCAGCAGTGGAGCAACTAATGAAAAACTGTTTTTT. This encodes CASSSGATNEKLFF.

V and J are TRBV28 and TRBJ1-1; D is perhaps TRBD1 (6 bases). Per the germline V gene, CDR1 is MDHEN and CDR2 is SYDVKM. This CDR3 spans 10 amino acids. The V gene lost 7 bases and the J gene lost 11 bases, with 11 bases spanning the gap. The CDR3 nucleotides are TGTGCCAGCATGTCAGACAGGGCTTTCTTT. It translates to CASMSDRAFF.

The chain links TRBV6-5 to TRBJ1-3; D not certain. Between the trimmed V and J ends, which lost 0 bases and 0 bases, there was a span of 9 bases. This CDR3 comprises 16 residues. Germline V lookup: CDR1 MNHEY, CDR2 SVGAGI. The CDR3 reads CASSYSVTPSGNTIYF. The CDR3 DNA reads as TGTGCCAGCAGTTACTCGGTGACACCCTCTGGAAACACCATATATTTT.

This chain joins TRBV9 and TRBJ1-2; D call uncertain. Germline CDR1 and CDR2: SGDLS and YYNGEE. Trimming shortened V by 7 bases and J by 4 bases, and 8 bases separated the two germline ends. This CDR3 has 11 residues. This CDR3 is CASSSSYGYTF. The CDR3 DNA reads TGTGCCAGCTCCAGTTCCTATGGCTACACCTTC.

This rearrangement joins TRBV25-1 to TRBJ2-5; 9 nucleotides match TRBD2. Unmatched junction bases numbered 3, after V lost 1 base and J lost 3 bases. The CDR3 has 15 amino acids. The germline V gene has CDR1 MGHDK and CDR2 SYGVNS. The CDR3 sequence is CASSESLAGKETQYF. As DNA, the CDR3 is TGTGCCAGCAGTGAATCCCTAGCGGGGAAAGAGACCCAGTACTTC.

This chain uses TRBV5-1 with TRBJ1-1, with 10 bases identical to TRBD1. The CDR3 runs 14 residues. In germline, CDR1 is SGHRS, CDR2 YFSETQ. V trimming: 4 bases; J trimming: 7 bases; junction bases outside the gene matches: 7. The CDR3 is CASSTDRGPGEAFF. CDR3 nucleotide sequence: TGCGCCAGCAGCACCGACAGGGGGCCTGGTGAAGCTTTCTTT. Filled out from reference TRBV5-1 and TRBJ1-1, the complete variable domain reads KAGVTQTPRYLIKTRGQQVTLSCSPISGHRSVSWYQQTPGQGLQFLFEYFSETQRNKGNFPGRFSGRQFSNSRSEMNVSTLELGDSALYLCASSTDRGPGEAFFGQGTRLTVV.

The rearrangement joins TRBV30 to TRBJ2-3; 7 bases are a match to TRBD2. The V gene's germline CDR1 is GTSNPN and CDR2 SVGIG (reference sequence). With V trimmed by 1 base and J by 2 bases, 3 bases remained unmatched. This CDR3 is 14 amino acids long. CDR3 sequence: CAWSATSATDTQYF. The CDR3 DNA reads TGTGCCTGGAGTGCCACTAGCGCCACAGATACGCAGTATTTT.

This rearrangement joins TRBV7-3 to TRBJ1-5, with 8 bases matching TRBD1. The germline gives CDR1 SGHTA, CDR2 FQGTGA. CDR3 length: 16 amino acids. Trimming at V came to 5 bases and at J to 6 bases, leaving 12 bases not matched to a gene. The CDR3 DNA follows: TGTGCCAGCAGCCCACTACAGGGGGTCGTGGCTCAGCCCCAGCATTTT. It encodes CASSPLQGVVAQPQHF. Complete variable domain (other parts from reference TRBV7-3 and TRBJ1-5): GAGVSQTPSNKVTEKGKYVELRCDPISGHTALYWYRQSLGQGPEFLIYFQGTGAADDSGLPNDRFFAVRPEGSVSTLKIQRTERGDSAVYLCASSPLQGVVAQPQHFGDGTRLSIL.

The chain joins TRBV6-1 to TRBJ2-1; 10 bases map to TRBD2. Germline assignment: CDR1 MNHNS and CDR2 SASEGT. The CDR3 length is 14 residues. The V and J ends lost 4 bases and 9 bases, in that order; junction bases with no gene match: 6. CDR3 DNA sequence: TGTGCCAGCAGTGCCCTAGCGGGAGTCGGTGAGCAGTTCTTC. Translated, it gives CASSALAGVGEQFF.

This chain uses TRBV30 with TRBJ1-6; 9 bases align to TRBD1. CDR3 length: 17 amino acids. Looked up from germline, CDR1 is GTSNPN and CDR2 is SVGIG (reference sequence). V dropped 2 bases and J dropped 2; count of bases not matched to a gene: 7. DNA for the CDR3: TGTGCCTGGAGTATAGACAGGGGGGTCCCCTATAATTCACCCCTCCACTTT. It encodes CAWSIDRGVPYNSPLHF.

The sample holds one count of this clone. CDR3 sequence: CASSLVSGTIYNEQFF. DNA of the CDR3: TGTGCCAGCAGTTTGGTATCCGGGACTATCTACAATGAGCAGTTCTTC. The J gene is TRBJ2-1, the V gene TRBV27, with TRBD2 identical over 7 bases. The J segment lost 3 bases and the V segment lost 3 bases, leaving 8 bases of the junction unmatched. The CDR3 runs to 16 residues. In germline, CDR1 is MNHEY, CDR2 SMNVEV (reference sequence).

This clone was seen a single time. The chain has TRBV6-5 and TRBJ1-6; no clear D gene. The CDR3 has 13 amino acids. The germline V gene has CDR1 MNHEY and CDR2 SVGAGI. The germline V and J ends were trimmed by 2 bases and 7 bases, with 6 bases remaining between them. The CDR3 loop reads CASSYEFNSPLHF. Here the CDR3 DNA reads TGTGCCAGCAGTTACGAGTTCAATTCACCCCTCCACTTT.

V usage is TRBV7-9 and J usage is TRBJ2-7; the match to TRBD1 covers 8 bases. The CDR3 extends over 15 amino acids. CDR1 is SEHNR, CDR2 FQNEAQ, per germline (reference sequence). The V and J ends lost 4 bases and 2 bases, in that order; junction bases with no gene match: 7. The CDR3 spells CASSSPRTGTYEQYF. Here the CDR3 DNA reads TGTGCCAGCAGCTCCCCAAGGACAGGGACCTACGAGCAGTACTTC.

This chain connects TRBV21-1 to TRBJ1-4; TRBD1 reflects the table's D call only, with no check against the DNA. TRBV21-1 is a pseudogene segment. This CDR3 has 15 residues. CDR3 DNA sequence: TGTGCCAGCAGCAAAAGGGACAGGGGAAGTGAAAAACTGTTTTTT. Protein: CASSKRDRGSEKLFF.

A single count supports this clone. The CDR3, as DNA: TGTGCCAGCAGCCCGGACAGGGGCTCTGAAGCTTTCTTT. Translating gives CASSPDRGSEAFF. The chain links TRBV27 to TRBJ1-1; 9 bases map to TRBD1. The germline CDR1 and CDR2 sequences are MNHEY and SMNVEV (reference sequence). V was pared by 6 bases and J by 6 bases, with 5 bases of the junction left unmatched. The CDR3 is 13 amino acids.

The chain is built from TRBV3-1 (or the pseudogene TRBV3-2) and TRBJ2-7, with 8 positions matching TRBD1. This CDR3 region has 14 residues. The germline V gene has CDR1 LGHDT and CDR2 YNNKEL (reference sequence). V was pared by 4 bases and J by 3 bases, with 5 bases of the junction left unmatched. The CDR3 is CASSPRQGNYEQYF. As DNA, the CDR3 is TGTGCCAGCAGCCCCCGACAGGGGAACTACGAGCAGTACTTC.

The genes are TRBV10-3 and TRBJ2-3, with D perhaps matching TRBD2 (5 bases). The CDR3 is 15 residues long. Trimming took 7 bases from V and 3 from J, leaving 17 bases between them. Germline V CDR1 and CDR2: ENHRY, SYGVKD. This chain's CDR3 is CAIISGLAGTDTQYF. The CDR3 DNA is TGTGCCATCATAAGTGGGCTAGCAGGAACAGATACGCAGTATTTT.

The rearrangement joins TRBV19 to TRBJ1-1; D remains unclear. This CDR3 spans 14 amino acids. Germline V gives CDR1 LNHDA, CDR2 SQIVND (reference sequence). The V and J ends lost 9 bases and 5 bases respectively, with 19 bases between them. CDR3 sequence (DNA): TGTGCCAGCTCTTACCGAGGGTTTATGACTGAAGCTTTCTTT. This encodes CASSYRGFMTEAFF.

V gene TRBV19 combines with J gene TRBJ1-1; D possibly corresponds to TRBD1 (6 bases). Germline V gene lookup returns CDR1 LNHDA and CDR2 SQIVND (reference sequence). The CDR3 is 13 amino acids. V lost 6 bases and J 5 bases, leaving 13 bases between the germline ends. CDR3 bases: TGTGCCAGTAGGAACAGGGTAGCGACTGAAGCTTTCTTT. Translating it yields CASRNRVATEAFF.

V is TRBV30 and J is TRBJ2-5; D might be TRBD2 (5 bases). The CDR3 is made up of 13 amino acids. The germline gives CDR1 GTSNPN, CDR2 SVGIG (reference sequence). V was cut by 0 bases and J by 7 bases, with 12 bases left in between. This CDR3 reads CAWSVTGAVTQYF. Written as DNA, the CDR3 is TGTGCCTGGAGTGTTACCGGAGCGGTGACCCAGTACTTC.

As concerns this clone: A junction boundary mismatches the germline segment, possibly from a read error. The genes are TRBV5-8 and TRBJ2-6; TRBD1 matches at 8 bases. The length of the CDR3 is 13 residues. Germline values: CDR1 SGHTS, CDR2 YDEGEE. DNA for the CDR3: TGTGCCAGCATCTTCCAGGGGGCAAACGTCCTGACTTTC. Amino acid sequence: CASIFQGANVLTF.

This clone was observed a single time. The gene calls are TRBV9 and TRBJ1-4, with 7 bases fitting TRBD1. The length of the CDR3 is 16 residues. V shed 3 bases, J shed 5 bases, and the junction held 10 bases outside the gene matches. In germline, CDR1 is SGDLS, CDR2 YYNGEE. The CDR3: CASSAGTAYKNEKLFF. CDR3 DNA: TGTGCCAGCAGCGCTGGGACAGCTTATAAGAATGAAAAACTGTTTTTT. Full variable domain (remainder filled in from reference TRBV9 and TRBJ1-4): DSGVTQTPKHLITATGQRVTLRCSPRSGDLSVYWYQQSLDQGLQFLIQYYNGEERAKGNILERFSAQQFPDLHSELNLSSLELGDSALYFCASSAGTAYKNEKLFFGSGTQLSVL.

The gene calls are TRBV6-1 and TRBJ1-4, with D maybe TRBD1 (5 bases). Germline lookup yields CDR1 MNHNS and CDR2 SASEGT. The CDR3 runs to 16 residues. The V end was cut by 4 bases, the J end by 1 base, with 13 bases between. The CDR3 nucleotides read TGTGCCAGCAGTGTCTCGTCGGGGGGAACTAATGAAAAACTGTTTTTT. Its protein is CASSVSSGGTNEKLFF.

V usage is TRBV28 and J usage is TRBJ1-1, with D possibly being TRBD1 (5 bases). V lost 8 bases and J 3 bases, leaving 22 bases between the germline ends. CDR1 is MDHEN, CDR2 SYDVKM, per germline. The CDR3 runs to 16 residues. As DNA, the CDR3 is TGTGCCAGCCTGGGGGGTGCGGGGCCCGTTTACACTGAAGCTTTCTTT. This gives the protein CASLGGAGPVYTEAFF.

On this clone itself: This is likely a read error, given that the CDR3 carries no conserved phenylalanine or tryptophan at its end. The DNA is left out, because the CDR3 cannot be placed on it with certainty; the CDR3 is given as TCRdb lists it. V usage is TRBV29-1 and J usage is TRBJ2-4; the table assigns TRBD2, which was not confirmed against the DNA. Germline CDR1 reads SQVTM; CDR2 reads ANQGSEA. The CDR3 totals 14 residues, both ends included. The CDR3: CSVTPELAGVYPRL.

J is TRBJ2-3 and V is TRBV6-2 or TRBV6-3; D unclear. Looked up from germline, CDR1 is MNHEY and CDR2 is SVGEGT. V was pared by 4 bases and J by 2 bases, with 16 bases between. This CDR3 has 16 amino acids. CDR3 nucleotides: TGTGCCAGCAGTTCCTACACTACCCCTCCCACAGATACGCAGTATTTT. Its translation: CASSSYTTPPTDTQYF.

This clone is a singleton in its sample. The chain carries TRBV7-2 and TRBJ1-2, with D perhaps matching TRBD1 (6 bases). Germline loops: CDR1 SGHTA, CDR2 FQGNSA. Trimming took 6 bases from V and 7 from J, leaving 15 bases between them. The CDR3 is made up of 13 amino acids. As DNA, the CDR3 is TGTGCCAGCAGTACACAGGGATCCACTGGCTACACCTTC. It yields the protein CASSTQGSTGYTF.